This TCR beta chain was obtained from a study of shared clonotypes between healthy human individuals. Method: immunoSEQ multiplex PCR; TCRdb's copy keeps in-frame clones and lacks some. The sample includes roughly 650,000 clones, approximately 96% of them seen just once. In the naive CD8 group, cells lacked CD45RO and were positively selected for CCR7, so terminally differentiated effector memory CD45RA+ cells were left out. The germline gives CDR1 SGHNT, CDR2 YYREEE (reference sequence). This CDR3 spans 16 amino acids. Germline trimming cut 4 bases from V and 2 bases from J; bases unmatched to any gene: 9.

The chain has TRBV5-4 and TRBJ2-3; TRBD1 matches 8 bases. The sequenced sample consisted of naive CD8+ T cells sorted from blood. The receptor was isolated from a woman in her twenties or thirties in good health. The CDR3 is CASSGLPGQVTDTQYF. DNA of the CDR3: TGTGCCAGCAGCGGGCTTCCGGGACAGGTCACAGATACGCAGTATTTT.